One and the same sample provided the 10 T cell receptor beta chains below, sequenced in a study of CD4 T cell repertoires in COVID-19. Here immunoSEQ multiplex PCR was the method, and the copy in TCRdb shows in-frame clones only, minus some. The sample has about 75,000 clones, around four fifths seen once. This specimen consisted of CD4+ T cells from peripheral blood, obtained after recovery from COVID-19. The receptors shown here come from a human donor who had COVID-19.

The chain combines TRBV28 with TRBJ2-7; D tentatively reads TRBD1 or TRBD2 (5 bases each). Trimming left V 5 bases short and J 0 bases short, with 11 bases between. This CDR3 contains 14 residues. Germline V gene lookup returns CDR1 MDHEN and CDR2 SYDVKM. In DNA form, the CDR3 reads TGTGCCAGCAGTCGGGACGCGCGCTCCTACGAGCAGTACTTC. It encodes CASSRDARSYEQYF.

This chain joins TRBV5-5 and TRBJ1-6; D ambiguous. The CDR3 loop spans 14 amino acids. Trimming removed 0 bases from V and 9 bases from J, with 10 bases in between. Per germline, CDR1 SGHKS and CDR2 YYEKEE (reference sequence). The CDR3: CASSLGDPGSPLHF. Written as DNA, the CDR3 is TGTGCCAGCAGCTTGGGAGACCCTGGTTCACCCCTCCACTTT.

The chain joins TRBV5-1 to TRBJ2-2; D tentatively reads TRBD1 or TRBD2 (5 bases each). CDR3 length: 16 residues. Trimming stripped 4 bases from V and 1 base from J, with 14 bases between. The germline V gene has CDR1 SGHRS and CDR2 YFSETQ. The CDR3: CASSTSGGRNTGELFF. For the CDR3, the DNA is TGCGCCAGCAGCACCTCTGGGGGAAGGAACACCGGGGAGCTGTTTTTT.

This rearrangement joins TRBV6-1 to TRBJ1-6; no clear D. Germline V gene lookup returns CDR1 MNHNS and CDR2 SASEGT. V gave up 0 bases and J gave up 6 bases, with 6 bases separating them. This CDR3 contains 14 residues. Written as DNA, the CDR3 is TGTGCCAGCAGTGAAGCAGAGGGTAATTCACCCCTCCACTTT. Protein: CASSEAEGNSPLHF.

The chain combines TRBV7-2 with TRBJ1-2, with D perhaps TRBD1 (6 bases). Deletions cut 1 base from V and 8 bases from J, with 20 bases between. CDR1 and CDR2 from the germline V gene are SGHTA and FQGNSA. The CDR3 length is 16 residues. CDR3 residues: CASSLGGVIRGGGYTF. In DNA, the CDR3 is TGTGCCAGCAGCTTAGGGGGAGTCATCAGGGGCGGCGGCTACACCTTC. The variable domain in full, completed from reference TRBV7-2 and TRBJ1-2, reads GAGVSQSPSNKVTEKGKDVELRCDPISGHTALYWYRQSLGQGLEFLIYFQGNSAPDKSGLPSDRFSAERTGGSVSTLTIQRTQQEDSAVYLCASSLGGVIRGGGYTFGSGTRLTVV.

This clone was counted between two and nine times. The rearrangement links TRBV10-3 to TRBJ1-2; D remains unclear. Germline CDR1 and CDR2: ENHRY and SYGVKD. V lost 3 bases, J lost 1 base, and 9 bases lay in between. This CDR3 is built from 14 residues. The CDR3 region is CAISDPTGNYGYTF. The CDR3 DNA sequence: TGTGCCATCAGTGACCCTACGGGTAACTATGGCTACACCTTC.

The chain combines TRBV6-1 with TRBJ2-7; 8 positions match TRBD1. The CDR3 length is 15 residues. Looked up from germline, CDR1 is MNHNS and CDR2 is SASEGT. V lost 1 base to trimming and J lost 2 bases; unmatched junction nucleotides: 4. CDR3 DNA: TGTGCCAGCAGTGAAGGGAGGACAGGGACCTACGAGCAGTACTTC. Protein product: CASSEGRTGTYEQYF.

This chain joins TRBV19 and TRBJ2-5, with 11 bases lining up with TRBD1. The ends lost 4 bases at V and 5 bases at J; junction bases unmatched: 6. Germline V gives CDR1 LNHDA, CDR2 SQIVND (reference sequence). This CDR3 region has 15 residues. Here the CDR3 DNA reads TGTGCCAGTAGTACGACCGGGACAGGGGGTGAGACCCAGTACTTC. Residues: CASSTTGTGGETQYF.

V usage is TRBV6-5 and J usage is TRBJ2-7; D possibly corresponds to TRBD1 (6 bases). The CDR3 has 12 amino acids. Germline assignment: CDR1 MNHEY and CDR2 SVGAGI. Trimming took 9 bases from V and 5 from J, leaving 14 bases between them. CDR3 protein: CASGGRPDEQYF. DNA for the CDR3: TGTGCCAGTGGGGGCCGTCCCGACGAGCAGTACTTC.

There are a few counts of this clone. This rearrangement joins TRBV28 to TRBJ1-5; D is possibly TRBD1 (6 bases). The CDR3 loop spans 15 amino acids. V shed 2 bases and J shed 1 base, with 9 bases lying between them. CDR1 MDHEN and CDR2 SYDVKM come from the germline V gene. This CDR3 is CASSLEGGSNQPQHF. CDR3 nucleotides: TGTGCCAGCAGTTTAGAGGGGGGCAGCAATCAGCCCCAGCATTTT.